This T cell receptor beta chain was profiled in a study of T cells in Graves' hyperthyroidism and ophthalmopathy. This clonotype was recorded a few times. Patients aged 18 to 65 had newly diagnosed hyperthyroidism lasting under 2 months. Clinical symptoms, serum thyroxine, TRAb, thyroid ultrasound and orbital computed tomography informed diagnoses. The PBMCs were sourced from fresh peripheral blood (approximately 9 ml). Amplification of TCR beta CDR3 regions was performed using RNA transcripts as template. HTBI primers were used for first-round RT-PCR of the TCR CDR3. One entry per CDR3 protein, called by TCRdb with MiXCR from the multiplex PCR reads. The table records around 430,000 distinct CDR3 sequences, about 15% of them present only once. Trimming stripped 3 bases from V and 5 bases from J, with 11 bases between. Looked up from germline, CDR1 is MDHEN and CDR2 is SYDVKM. The CDR3 runs to 13 residues.

Sequenced input: blood. The chain carries TRBV28 and TRBJ2-7; a possible D gene is TRBD1 (5 bases). The TCR sequence derives from a woman in her thirties with Graves' hyperthyroidism. CDR3 residues: CASSFKSGNEQYF. The CDR3 nucleotides are TGTGCCAGCAGTTTTAAATCAGGGAACGAGCAGTACTTC.